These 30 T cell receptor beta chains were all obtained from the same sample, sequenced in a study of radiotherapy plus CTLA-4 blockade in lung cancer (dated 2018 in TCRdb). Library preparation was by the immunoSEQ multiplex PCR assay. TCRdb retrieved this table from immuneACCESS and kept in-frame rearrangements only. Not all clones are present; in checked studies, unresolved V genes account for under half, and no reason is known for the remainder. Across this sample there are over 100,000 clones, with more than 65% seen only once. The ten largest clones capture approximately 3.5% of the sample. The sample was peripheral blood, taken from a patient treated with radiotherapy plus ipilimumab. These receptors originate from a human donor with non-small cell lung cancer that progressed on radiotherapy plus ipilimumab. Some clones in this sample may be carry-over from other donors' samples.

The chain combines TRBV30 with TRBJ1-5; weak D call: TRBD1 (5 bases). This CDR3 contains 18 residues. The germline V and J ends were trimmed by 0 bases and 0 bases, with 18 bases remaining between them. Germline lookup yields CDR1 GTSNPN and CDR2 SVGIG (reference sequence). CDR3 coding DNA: TGTGCCTGGAGTGTACAGGTGACAGTCATTTATAGCAATCAGCCCCAGCATTTT. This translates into CAWSVQVTVIYSNQPQHF.

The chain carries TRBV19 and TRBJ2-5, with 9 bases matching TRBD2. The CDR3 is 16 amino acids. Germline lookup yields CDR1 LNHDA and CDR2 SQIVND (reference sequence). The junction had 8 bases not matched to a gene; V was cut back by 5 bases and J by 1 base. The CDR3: CASSPLAGYRQETQYF. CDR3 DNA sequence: TGTGCCAGTAGTCCTCTAGCGGGGTATCGCCAAGAGACCCAGTACTTC.

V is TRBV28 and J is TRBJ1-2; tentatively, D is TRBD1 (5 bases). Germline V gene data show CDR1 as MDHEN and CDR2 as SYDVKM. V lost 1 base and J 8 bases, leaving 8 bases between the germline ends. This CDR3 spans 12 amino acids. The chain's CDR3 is CASSLLGTGYTF. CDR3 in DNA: TGTGCCAGCAGTTTATTAGGGACGGGCTACACCTTC.

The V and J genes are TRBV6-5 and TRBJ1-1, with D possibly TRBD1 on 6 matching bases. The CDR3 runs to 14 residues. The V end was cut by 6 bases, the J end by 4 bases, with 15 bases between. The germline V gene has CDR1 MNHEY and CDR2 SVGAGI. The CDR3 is CASRRGGAFTEAFF. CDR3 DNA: TGTGCCAGCAGGAGGGGGGGGGCCTTCACTGAAGCTTTCTTT.

CDR3 bases: TGTGCCAGCAGCTTACAGGGAGGTTCACCCCTCCACTTT. Amino acid sequence: CASSLQGGSPLHF. The chain combines TRBV7-8 with TRBJ1-6, with D possibly matching TRBD1 (5 bases). Trimming took 2 bases from V and 9 from J, leaving 8 bases between them. CDR1 SGHVS and CDR2 FQNEAQ come from the germline V gene. CDR3 length: 13 residues.

In DNA form, the CDR3 reads TGTGCCAGCAGCCGACAGGTCAATTCACCCCTCCACTTT. This sequence encodes CASSRQVNSPLHF. The rearrangement links TRBV6-5 to TRBJ1-6; tentatively, D is TRBD1 (6 bases). From germline, CDR1 is MNHEY and CDR2 SVGAGI. This CDR3 is built from 13 residues. Trimming took off 6 bases at V and 7 bases at J, with 10 bases between the two ends.

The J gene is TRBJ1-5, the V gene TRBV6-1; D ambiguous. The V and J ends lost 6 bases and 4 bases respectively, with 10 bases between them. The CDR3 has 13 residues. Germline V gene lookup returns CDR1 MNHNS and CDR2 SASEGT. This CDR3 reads CASREGPNQPQHF. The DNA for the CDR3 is TGTGCCAGCAGAGAGGGCCCTAATCAGCCCCAGCATTTT.

CDR3: CASSLAQGYEQYF. CDR3 nucleotide sequence: TGTGCCAGCAGTTTGGCGCAGGGTTACGAGCAGTACTTC. The genes are TRBV28 and TRBJ2-7; the D gene is possibly TRBD1 (5 bases). This CDR3 region has 13 residues. Germline lookup yields CDR1 MDHEN and CDR2 SYDVKM. The ends were cut back, 3 bases at V and 4 bases at J, with 10 bases in the middle.

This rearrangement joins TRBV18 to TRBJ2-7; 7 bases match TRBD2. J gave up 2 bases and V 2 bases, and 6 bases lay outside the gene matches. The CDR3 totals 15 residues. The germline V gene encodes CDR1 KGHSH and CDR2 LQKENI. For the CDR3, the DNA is TGTGCCAGCTCACCATGGGCACGGGGGGCCTACGAGCAGTACTTC. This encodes CASSPWARGAYEQYF. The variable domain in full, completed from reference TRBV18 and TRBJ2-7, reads NAGVMQNPRHLVRRRGQEARLRCSPMKGHSHVYWYRQLPEEGLKFMVYLQKENIIDESGMPKERFSAEFPKEGPSILRIQQVVRGDSAAYFCASSPWARGAYEQYFGPGTRLTVT.

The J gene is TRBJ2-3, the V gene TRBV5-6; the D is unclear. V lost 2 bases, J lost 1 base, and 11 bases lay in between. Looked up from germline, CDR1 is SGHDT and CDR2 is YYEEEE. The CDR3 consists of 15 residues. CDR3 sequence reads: CASSFESGGTDTQYF. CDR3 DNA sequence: TGTGCCAGCAGCTTCGAAAGTGGGGGCACAGATACGCAGTATTTT.

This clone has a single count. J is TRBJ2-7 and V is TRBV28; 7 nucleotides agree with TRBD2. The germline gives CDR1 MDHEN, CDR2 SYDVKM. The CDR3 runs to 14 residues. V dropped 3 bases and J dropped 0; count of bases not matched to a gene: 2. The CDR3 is CASSFWGGSYEQYF. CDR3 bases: TGTGCCAGCAGTTTTTGGGGGGGCTCCTACGAGCAGTACTTC.

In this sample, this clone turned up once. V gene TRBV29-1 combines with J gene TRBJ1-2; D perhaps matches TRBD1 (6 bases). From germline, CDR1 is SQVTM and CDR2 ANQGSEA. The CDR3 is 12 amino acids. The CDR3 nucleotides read TGCAACTCCTGGGGGGCCGGCTATGGCTACACCTTC. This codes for CNSWGAGYGYTF.

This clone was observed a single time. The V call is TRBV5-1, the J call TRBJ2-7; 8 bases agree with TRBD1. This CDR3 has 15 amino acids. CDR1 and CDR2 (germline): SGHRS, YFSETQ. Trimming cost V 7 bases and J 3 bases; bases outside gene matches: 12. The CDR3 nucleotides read TGCGCCAGCCGCAGGGGGCTAGGGTCGATCTACGAGCAGTACTTC. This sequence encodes CASRRGLGSIYEQYF.

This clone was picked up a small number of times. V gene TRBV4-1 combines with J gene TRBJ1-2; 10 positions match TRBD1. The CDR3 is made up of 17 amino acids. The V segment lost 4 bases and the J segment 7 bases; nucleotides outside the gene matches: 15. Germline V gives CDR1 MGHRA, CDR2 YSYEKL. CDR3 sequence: CASSPPLRQGARVGYTF. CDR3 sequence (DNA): TGCGCCAGCAGCCCCCCTTTGCGACAGGGGGCGCGAGTTGGCTACACCTTC.

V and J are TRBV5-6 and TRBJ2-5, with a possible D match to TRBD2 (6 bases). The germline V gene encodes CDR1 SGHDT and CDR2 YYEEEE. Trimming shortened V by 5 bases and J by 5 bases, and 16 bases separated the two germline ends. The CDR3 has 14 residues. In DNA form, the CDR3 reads TGTGCCAGCAGTAGGAGGGCGGGTGGGGAGACCCAGTACTTC. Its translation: CASSRRAGGETQYF.

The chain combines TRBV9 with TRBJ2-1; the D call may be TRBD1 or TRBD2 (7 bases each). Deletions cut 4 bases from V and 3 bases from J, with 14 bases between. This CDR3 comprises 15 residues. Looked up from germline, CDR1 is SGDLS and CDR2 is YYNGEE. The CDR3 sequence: CASSPPRGGYNEQFF. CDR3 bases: TGTGCCAGCAGCCCTCCCAGGGGGGGCTACAATGAGCAGTTCTTC.

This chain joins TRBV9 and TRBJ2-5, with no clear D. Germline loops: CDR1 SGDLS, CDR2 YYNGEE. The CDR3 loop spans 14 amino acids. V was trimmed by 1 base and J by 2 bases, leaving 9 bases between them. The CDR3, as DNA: TGTGCCAGCAGCGTATTCGACGTTCAAGAGACCCAGTACTTC. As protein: CASSVFDVQETQYF.

CDR3 DNA sequence: TGTGCCAGCAGTCGTAGGACGGACTTGGGGGCCGAGCAGTACTTC. It translates to CASSRRTDLGAEQYF. This chain joins TRBV2 and TRBJ2-7, with D perhaps TRBD1 (6 bases). The CDR3 spans 15 residues. V lost 5 bases and J lost 6, with 20 bases in between. The germline V gene encodes CDR1 SNHLY and CDR2 FYNNEI.

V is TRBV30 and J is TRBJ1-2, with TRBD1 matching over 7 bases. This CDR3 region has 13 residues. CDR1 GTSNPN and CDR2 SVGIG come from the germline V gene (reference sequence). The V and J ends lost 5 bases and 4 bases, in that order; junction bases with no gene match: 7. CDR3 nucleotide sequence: TGTGCCTGGGAAGGACAGGCCTTCTATGGCTACACCTTC. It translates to CAWEGQAFYGYTF.

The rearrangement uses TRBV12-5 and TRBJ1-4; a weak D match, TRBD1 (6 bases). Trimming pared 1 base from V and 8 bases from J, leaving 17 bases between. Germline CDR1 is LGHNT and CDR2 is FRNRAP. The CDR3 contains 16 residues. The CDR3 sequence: CASGLGQGRAGEKLFF. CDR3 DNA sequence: TGTGCTAGTGGTTTGGGGCAGGGGCGCGCCGGGGAAAAACTGTTTTTT. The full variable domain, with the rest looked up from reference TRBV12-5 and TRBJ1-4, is DARVTQTPRHKVTEMGQEVTMRCQPILGHNTVFWYRQTMMQGLELLAYFRNRAPLDDSGMPKDRFSAEMPDATLATLKIQPSEPRDSAVYFCASGLGQGRAGEKLFFGSGTQLSVL.

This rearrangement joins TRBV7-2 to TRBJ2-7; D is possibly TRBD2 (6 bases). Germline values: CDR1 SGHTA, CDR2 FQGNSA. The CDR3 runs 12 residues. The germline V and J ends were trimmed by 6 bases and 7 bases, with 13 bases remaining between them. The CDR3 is CASSLFRGEQYF. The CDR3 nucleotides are TGTGCCAGCAGTCTCTTTCGGGGGGAGCAGTACTTC.

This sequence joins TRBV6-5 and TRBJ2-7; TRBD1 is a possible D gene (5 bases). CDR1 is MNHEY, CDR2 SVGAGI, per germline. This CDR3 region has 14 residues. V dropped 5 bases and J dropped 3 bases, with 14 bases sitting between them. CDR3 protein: CASSHQGTSYEQYF. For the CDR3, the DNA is TGTGCCAGCAGTCACCAGGGTACGAGCTACGAGCAGTACTTC.

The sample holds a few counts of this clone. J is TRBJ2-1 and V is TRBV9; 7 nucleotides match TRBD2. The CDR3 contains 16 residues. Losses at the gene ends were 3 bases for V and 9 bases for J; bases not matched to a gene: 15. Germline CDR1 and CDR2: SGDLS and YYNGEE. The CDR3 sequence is CASSALDLGGEGEQFF. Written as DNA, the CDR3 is TGTGCCAGCAGCGCATTAGACCTGGGCGGGGAGGGTGAGCAGTTCTTC.

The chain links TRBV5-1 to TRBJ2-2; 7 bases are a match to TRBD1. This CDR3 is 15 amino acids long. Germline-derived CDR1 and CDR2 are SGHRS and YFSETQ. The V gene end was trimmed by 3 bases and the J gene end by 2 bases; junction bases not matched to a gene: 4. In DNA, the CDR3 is TGCGCCAGCAGCTCCGGGACAGCAAACACCGGGGAGCTGTTTTTT. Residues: CASSSGTANTGELFF.

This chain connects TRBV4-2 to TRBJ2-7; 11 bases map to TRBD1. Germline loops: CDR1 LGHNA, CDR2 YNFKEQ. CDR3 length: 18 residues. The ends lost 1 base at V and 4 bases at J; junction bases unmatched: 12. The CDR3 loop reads CASSQVLSRDRGKYEQYF. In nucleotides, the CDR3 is TGTGCCAGCAGCCAAGTTTTGTCTCGGGACAGGGGGAAATACGAGCAGTACTTC.

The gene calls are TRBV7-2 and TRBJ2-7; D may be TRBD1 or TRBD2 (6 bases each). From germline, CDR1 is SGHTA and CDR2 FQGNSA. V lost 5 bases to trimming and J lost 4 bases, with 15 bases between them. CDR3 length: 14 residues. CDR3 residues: CASSQKGGAYEQYF. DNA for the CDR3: TGTGCCAGCAGCCAGAAGGGGGGCGCGTACGAGCAGTACTTC.

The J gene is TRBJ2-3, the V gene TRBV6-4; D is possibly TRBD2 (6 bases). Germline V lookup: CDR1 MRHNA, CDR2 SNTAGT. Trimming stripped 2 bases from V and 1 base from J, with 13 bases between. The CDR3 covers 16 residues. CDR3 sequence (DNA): TGTGCCAGCAGTGACGAAGGAGGGATCGGCACAGATACGCAGTATTTT. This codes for CASSDEGGIGTDTQYF.

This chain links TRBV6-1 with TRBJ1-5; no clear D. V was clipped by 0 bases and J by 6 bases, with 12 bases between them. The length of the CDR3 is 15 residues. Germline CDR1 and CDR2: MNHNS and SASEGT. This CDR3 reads CASSEAGGLTQPQHF. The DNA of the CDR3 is TGTGCCAGCAGTGAAGCTGGCGGATTGACTCAGCCCCAGCATTTT.

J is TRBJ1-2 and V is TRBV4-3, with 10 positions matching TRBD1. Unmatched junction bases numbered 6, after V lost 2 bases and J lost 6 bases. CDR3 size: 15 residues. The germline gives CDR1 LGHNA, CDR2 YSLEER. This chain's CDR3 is CASSQQDRGWDGYTF. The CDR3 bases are TGCGCCAGCAGCCAACAGGACAGGGGGTGGGATGGCTACACCTTC.

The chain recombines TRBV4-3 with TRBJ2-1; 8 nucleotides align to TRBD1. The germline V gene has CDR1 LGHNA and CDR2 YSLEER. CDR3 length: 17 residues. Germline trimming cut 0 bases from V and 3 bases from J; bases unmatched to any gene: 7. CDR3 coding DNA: TGCGCCAGCAGCCAAGATCAGGACAGGGCATACTACAATGAGCAGTTCTTC. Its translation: CASSQDQDRAYYNEQFF.